Here is one T cell receptor (beta chain) with its context. Its cognate antigen is unknown. A junction end diverges from the germline sequence, so it may reflect a read error. The source of the sample is a study of cytomegalovirus exposure and HLA in healthy donors. For the study at large: From donors who were HLA-typed, an early data release held about 89 million unique TCRs.

The CDR3 covers 15 residues. Germline V gives CDR1 SEHNR, CDR2 FQNEAQ (reference sequence). The study, taken as a whole, reports: Later work found most CMV-associated TCR beta chains apparently HLA-restricted. Researchers catalogued 150 or so TCR beta chains as cytomegalovirus-associated. A later analysis reportedly found that, within productive TCRs, an Asian-associated ancestry cluster had fewer N-insertions than the mean observed across the roughly 630 donors.

The primer mix had 60 Vbeta and 13 Jbeta primers. Libraries were prepared by immunoSEQ multiplex PCR; TCRdb keeps only in-frame clonotypes and omits some of them. The table includes 110,000 to 150,000 clones, more than 70% detected once. The chain carries TRBV7-9 and TRBJ1-1; D unresolved. This sequence originates from a man aged 40-49 years in good health and CMV-seronegative. Source material: PBMCs. CDR3 region: CASSYRGAVNTEAFF. CDR3 nucleotides: TGTGCCAGCAGTTATAGAGGTGCGGTGAATACTGAAGCTTTCTTT.